This is a list of T cell receptor beta chains from one sample in a study of Ad26.COV2.S vaccination and SARS-CoV-2 variants. TCRdb keeps only in-frame clones here, not all; method: immunoSEQ multiplex PCR. The sample includes roughly 700,000 clones, roughly 90% of them seen just once. The sample consisted of peripheral blood, taken in a trial of Ad26.COV2.S vaccine versus placebo. These receptor sequences come from a person between 18 and 65 years old who received the Ad26.COV2.S COVID-19 vaccine or a placebo. Each CDR3 is given with its conserved first and last residue. The D gene is left open where the match is weak. Some rows have no size entry. The others give once, few or many, or a class for an expanded clone.

J gene | D gene | V gene | clone size | CDR3 DNA | CDR3 protein
TRBJ1-5 | NA | TRBV5-1 | NA | TGCGCCAGCAGACAAGATAGCAATCAGCCCCAGCATTTT | CASRQDSNQPQHF
TRBJ1-2 | NA | TRBV7-2 | NA | TGTGCCAGCAGGGGGGGGCGCCCTCACTATGGCTACACCTTC | CASRGGRPHYGYTF
TRBJ1-1 | NA | TRBV19 | NA | TGTGCCAGTAGTATAGGAAGAAACACTGAAGCTTTCTTT | CASSIGRNTEAFF
TRBJ1-6 | NA | TRBV5-4 | NA | TGTGCCAGCAGCTTTAGGGGGGGGTCAGCCGGCTCACCCCTCCACTTT | CASSFRGGSAGSPLHF
TRBJ1-1 | NA | TRBV6-5 | NA | TGTGCCAGCAGTTCGCATTTAGGGAGGGGACCTCCTGAAGCTTTCTTT | CASSSHLGRGPPEAFF
TRBJ1-1 | NA | TRBV5-1 | few | TGCGCCAGCAGCTTGGCAGGGCAGTCTGAAGCTTTCTTT | CASSLAGQSEAFF
TRBJ2-3 | NA | TRBV5-1 | NA | TGCGCCAGCAGCTCCTCGGGAGATACGCAGTATTTT | CASSSSGDTQYF
TRBJ1-4 | NA | TRBV5-1 | NA | TGCGCCAGCAGCCCAGGACCTGCGGCTAATGAAAAACTGTTTTTT | CASSPGPAANEKLFF
TRBJ2-6 | NA | TRBV5-6 | NA | TGTGCCAGCAGCCCCCCAAGTTCTGGGGCCAACGTCCTGACTTTC | CASSPPSSGANVLTF
TRBJ2-1 | NA | TRBV14 | NA | TGTGCCAGCAGCCCCCCCGGCTCGAACTACAATGAGCAGTTCTTC | CASSPPGSNYNEQFF
TRBJ2-2 | NA | TRBV7-9 | NA | TGTGCCAGCAGCCACAGGGCCGGCACCGGGGAGCTGTTTTTT | CASSHRAGTGELFF
TRBJ1-5 | NA | TRBV2 | NA | TGTGCCAGCGGGTCGCCGGATCAGCCCCAGCATTTT | CASGSPDQPQHF
TRBJ2-7 | NA | TRBV7-2 | NA | TGTGCCAGCAGCTCTTACTACGAGCAGTACTTC | CASSSYYEQYF
TRBJ1-1 | NA | TRBV4-3 | NA | TGCGCCAGCAGCCCCCGACGCGTGAGCGAGTACACTGAAGCTTTCTTT | CASSPRRVSEYTEAFF
TRBJ2-3 | NA | TRBV12-3/TRBV12-4 | once | TGTGCCAGCAGTTATACAGATACGCAGTATTTT | CASSYTDTQYF
TRBJ1-1 | NA | TRBV25-1 | NA | TGTGCCAGCAGTGAAAGGGGCGACACTGAAGCTTTCTTT | CASSERGDTEAFF
TRBJ2-7 | NA | TRBV29-1 | NA | TGCAGCGTTGATGGCGGGGCCCTGAGCGAGCAGTACTTC | CSVDGGALSEQYF
TRBJ1-5 | TRBD1 | TRBV10-1 | NA | TGCGCCAGCAGGGACAGGGGACAGCCCCAGCATTTT | CASRDRGQPQHF
TRBJ2-1 | NA | TRBV3-1/TRBV3-2 | NA | TGTGCCAGCAGCCAACAGGGGAGCTCCTACAATGAGCAGTTCTTC | CASSQQGSSYNEQFF
TRBJ2-3 | NA | TRBV30 | NA | TGTGCCTGGAGTGGACCGACACAACGGACAGATACGCAGTATTTT | CAWSGPTQRTDTQYF
TRBJ2-5 | TRBD1 | TRBV7-3 | once | TGTGCCAGCAGCTTGGGACAGGGGCTACGTCAAGAGACCCAGTACTTC | CASSLGQGLRQETQYF
TRBJ2-5 | NA | TRBV6-6 | NA | TGTGCCAGCAGTTACTCCAGGGTGATGGAGACCCAGTACTTC | CASSYSRVMETQYF
TRBJ2-5 | NA | TRBV12-3/TRBV12-4 | NA | TGTGCCAGCAGTGGGGCAGTACAAGAGACCCAGTACTTC | CASSGAVQETQYF
TRBJ2-2 | NA | TRBV29-1 | NA | TGCAGCGTCCTCGGACGCAACACCGGGGAGCTGTTTTTT | CSVLGRNTGELFF
TRBJ2-1 | NA | TRBV19 | NA | TGTGCCACCAGTACAAGCTCCTACAATGAGCAGTTCTTC | CATSTSSYNEQFF
TRBJ2-7 | TRBD2 | TRBV7-2 | NA | TGTGCCAGCAGCTTAGTCCCTAGCGGGGTGGCGCCCTACGAGCAGTACTTC | CASSLVPSGVAPYEQYF
TRBJ1-5 | NA | TRBV19 | NA | TGTGCCAGTAGTATGGGGGGCAGGGAAGAGCATTTT | CASSMGGREEHF
TRBJ2-5 | NA | TRBV19 | NA | TGTGCCAGTAGTATATCGGGTCAAGAGACCCAGTACTTC | CASSISGQETQYF
TRBJ2-1 | NA | TRBV25-1 | NA | TGTGCCAGCAGTGCCGGACTAACTTACGGGTACAATGAGCAGTTCTTC | CASSAGLTYGYNEQFF
TRBJ2-2 | NA | TRBV9 | once | TGTGCCAGCAGCGTAGAGGGGAGCGGGTGGGGCACCGGGGAGCTGTTTTTT | CASSVEGSGWGTGELFF
TRBJ2-3 | NA | TRBV2 | NA | TGTGCCAGCAGTGGGGGCGGGTACAGCACAGATACGCAGTATTTT | CASSGGGYSTDTQYF
TRBJ1-5 | TRBD1 | TRBV29-1 | NA | TGCAGCGTCGCTGGACAGGAAAGTCAGCCCCAGCATTTT | CSVAGQESQPQHF
TRBJ1-1 | NA | TRBV29-1 | NA | TGCAGCGTTGCCCCCTACATGGCCGGAGCTTTCTTT | CSVAPYMAGAFF
TRBJ1-5 | TRBD1 | TRBV24-1 | NA | TGTGCCACCAGTGAACAGACAGGGGGTGATCAGCCCCAGCATTTT | CATSEQTGGDQPQHF
TRBJ2-7 | NA | TRBV27 | NA | TGTGCCAGCAGGACGGGAGTATCTTCCCTCTACGAGCAGTACTTC | CASRTGVSSLYEQYF
TRBJ1-2 | NA | TRBV19 | NA | TGTGCCAGTAGTATCGGGCAGGGTAGCGGCTACACCTTC | CASSIGQGSGYTF
TRBJ2-6 | NA | TRBV5-1 | NA | TGCGCCAGCAAGGGGTCCTCTGGGGCCAACGTCCTGACTTTC | CASKGSSGANVLTF
TRBJ2-1 | TRBD2 | TRBV14 | NA | TGTGCCAGCAGCACACCTAGCGGGAGGGCCTGGGGCTCCTACAATGAGCAGTTCTTC | CASSTPSGRAWGSYNEQFF
TRBJ2-5 | NA | TRBV10-3 | NA | TGTGCCATCAGTGAGTCGGTAGAGACCCAGTACTTC | CAISESVETQYF